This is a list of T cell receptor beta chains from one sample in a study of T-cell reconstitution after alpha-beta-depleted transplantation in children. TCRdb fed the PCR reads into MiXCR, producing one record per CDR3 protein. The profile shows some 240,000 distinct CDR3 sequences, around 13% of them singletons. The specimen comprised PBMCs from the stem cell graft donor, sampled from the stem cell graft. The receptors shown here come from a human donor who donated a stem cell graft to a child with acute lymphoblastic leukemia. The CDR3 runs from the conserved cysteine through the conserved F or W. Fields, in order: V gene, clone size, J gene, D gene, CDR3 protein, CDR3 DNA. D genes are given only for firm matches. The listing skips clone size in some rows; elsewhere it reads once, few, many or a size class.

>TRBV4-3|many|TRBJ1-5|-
CASSQVRGVQPQHF
TGCGCCAGCAGCCAAGTCAGGGGTGTTCAGCCCCAGCATTTT
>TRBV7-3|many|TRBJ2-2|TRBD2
CASSLNGRANTGELFF
TGTGCCAGCAGCTTAAACGGGAGGGCCAACACCGGGGAGCTGTTTTTT
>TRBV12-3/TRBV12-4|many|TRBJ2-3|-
CASSLLGGPDTQYF
TGTGCCAGCAGTTTACTGGGGGGCCCAGATACGCAGTATTTT
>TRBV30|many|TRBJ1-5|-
CAWNKEPRRQPQHF
TGTGCCTGGAATAAAGAGCCTCGCCGCCAGCCCCAGCATTTT
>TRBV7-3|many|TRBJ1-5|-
CASSLMGGFGQPQHF
TGTGCCAGCAGCCTGATGGGGGGATTCGGTCAGCCCCAGCATTTT
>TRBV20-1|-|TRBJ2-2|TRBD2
CSARALADNTGELFF
TGCAGTGCTAGGGCCCTAGCGGATAACACCGGGGAGCTGTTTTTT
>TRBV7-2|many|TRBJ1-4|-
CASSYSSHEKLFF
TGTGCCAGCAGCTACAGTTCGCATGAAAAACTGTTTTTT
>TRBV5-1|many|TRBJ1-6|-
CASSLTRDSPLHF
TGCGCCAGCAGCTTGACAAGGGATTCACCCCTCCACTTT
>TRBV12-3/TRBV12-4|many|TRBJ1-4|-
CASSLEDPATNEKLFF
TGTGCCAGCAGTTTAGAGGACCCTGCAACTAATGAAAAACTGTTTTTT
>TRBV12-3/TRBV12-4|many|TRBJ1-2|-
CAGWGGYGYTF
TGTGCCGGTTGGGGCGGATATGGCTACACCTTC
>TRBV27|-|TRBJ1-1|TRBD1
CASSLGQGAGNTEAFF
TGTGCCAGCAGTTTAGGTCAGGGGGCAGGAAACACTGAAGCTTTCTTT
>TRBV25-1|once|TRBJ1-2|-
CASSEYGQGGGYTF
TGTGCCAGCAGTGAATATGGGCAGGGTGGCGGCTACACCTTC
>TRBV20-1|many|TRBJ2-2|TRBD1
CSATWDRANTGELFF
TGCAGTGCTACTTGGGACAGAGCGAACACCGGGGAGCTGTTTTTT
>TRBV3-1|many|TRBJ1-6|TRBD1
CASSRGQGGSPLHF
TGTGCCAGCAGCCGCGGACAGGGTGGTTCACCCCTCCACTTT
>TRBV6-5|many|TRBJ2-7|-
CASSPQGVPREQYF
TGTGCCAGCAGTCCCCAGGGTGTCCCCCGCGAGCAGTACTTC
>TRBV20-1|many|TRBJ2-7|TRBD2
CSARDRGRDLYEQYF
TGCAGTGCTAGAGATCGCGGGAGGGACTTGTACGAGCAGTACTTC
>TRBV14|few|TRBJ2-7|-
CASSQDRKVYAFRGEQYF
TGTGCCAGCAGCCAAGATCGGAAGGTATACGCGTTTCGAGGCGAGCAGTACTTC
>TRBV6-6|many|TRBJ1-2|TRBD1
CASSYGTDYGYTF
TGTGCCAGCAGTTACGGGACAGACTATGGCTACACCTTC
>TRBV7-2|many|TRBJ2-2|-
CASNPTRGYTGELFF
TGTGCCAGCAACCCCACACGGGGATACACCGGGGAGCTGTTTTTT
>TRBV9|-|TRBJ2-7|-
CASSVGTGEQYF
TGTGCCAGCAGCGTAGGTACGGGCGAGCAGTACTTC
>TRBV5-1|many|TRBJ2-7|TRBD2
CASSMGTSGTEQYF
TGCGCCAGCAGCATGGGGACTAGCGGGACCGAGCAGTACTTC
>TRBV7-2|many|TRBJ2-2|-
CASNYRGGTGELFF
TGTGCCAGCAACTATAGGGGAGGAACCGGGGAGCTGTTTTTT
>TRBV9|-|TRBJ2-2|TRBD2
CASSASGTGELFF
TGTGCCAGCTCGGCTAGCGGGACCGGGGAGCTGTTTTTT
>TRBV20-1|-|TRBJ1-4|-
CSARGDLGEKLFF
TGCAGTGCTAGAGGGGACTTGGGTGAAAAACTGTTTTTT
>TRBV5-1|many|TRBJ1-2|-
CASSLGDRPNYGYTF
TGCGCCAGCAGCTTGGGAGACAGGCCTAACTATGGCTACACCTTC
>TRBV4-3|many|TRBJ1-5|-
CASSRTAYSNQPQHF
TGCGCCAGCAGCCGGACAGCTTATAGCAATCAGCCCCAGCATTTT
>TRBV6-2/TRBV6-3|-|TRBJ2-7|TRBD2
CARQILPPGLPREAYEQYF
TGTGCCAGACAAATCCTCCCTCCGGGACTACCCAGAGAGGCCTACGAGCAGTACTTC
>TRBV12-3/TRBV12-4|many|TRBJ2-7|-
CASSLAPYREQYF
TGTGCCAGCAGTTTAGCGCCCTACAGGGAGCAGTACTTC